One and the same sample provided the 30 T cell receptor beta chains below, sequenced in a study of CD8 T cells in ankylosing spondylitis. From the 5' RACE reads, TCRdb called clonotypes with MiXCR, one entry per CDR3 protein. The sample contains a few hundred thousand distinct CDR3 sequences, approximately 10% of which appear only once. Sequencing was performed on blood, either unsorted or a sorted T cell fraction (not recorded which). The receptors were sampled from a female donor with ankylosing spondylitis or in good health (not recorded which).

This clonotype was counted at least ten times. The chain uses TRBV7-2 and TRBJ2-2; D might be TRBD1 (5 bases). The CDR3 covers 15 residues. Germline values: CDR1 SGHTA, CDR2 FQGNSA. Trimming took 2 bases from V and 6 from J, leaving 13 bases between them. CDR3 nucleotides: TGTGCCAGCAGCTTAAGGCAGGGTAAAGCCGGGGAGCTGTTTTTT. Residues: CASSLRQGKAGELFF.

This clonotype was recorded a few times. CDR3 sequence (DNA): TGTGCCAGCAGTTTCCGGGATAACACTGAAGCTTTCTTT. This gives the protein CASSFRDNTEAFF. The chain has TRBV12-3 or TRBV12-4 and TRBJ1-1; D gene uncertain. This CDR3 contains 13 residues. V gave up 3 bases and J gave up 2 bases, with 7 bases separating them.

The chain is built from TRBV2 and TRBJ1-1, with D perhaps TRBD1 (5 bases). Germline V gives CDR1 SNHLY, CDR2 FYNNEI. Trimming removed 2 bases from V and 1 base from J, with 8 bases in between. The CDR3 has 14 residues. The CDR3 protein is CASSERGRNTEAFF. The CDR3 region has the DNA TGTGCCAGCAGTGAACGGGGGAGGAACACTGAAGCTTTCTTT. The full variable domain, rest sourced from reference TRBV2 and TRBJ1-1, is EPEVTQTPSHQVTQMGQEVILRCVPISNHLYFYWYRQILGQKVEFLVSFYNNEISEKSEIFDDQFSVERPDGSNFTLKIRSTKLEDSAMYFCASSERGRNTEAFFGQGTRLTVV.

This clonotype was counted only a few times. The chain couples TRBV7-9 to TRBJ2-2; unclear D gene. The CDR3 covers 14 residues. Germline lookup yields CDR1 SEHNR and CDR2 FQNEAQ (reference sequence). The germline V and J ends were trimmed by 0 bases and 5 bases, with 7 bases remaining between them. CDR3 sequence reads: CASSLAVATGELFF. DNA of the CDR3: TGTGCCAGCAGCTTAGCGGTTGCAACCGGGGAGCTGTTTTTT.

This clonotype was detected ten times or more. The genes are TRBV20-1 and TRBJ2-5, with 7 bases that match TRBD2. This CDR3 is built from 13 residues. CDR1 is DFQATT, CDR2 SNEGSKA, per germline (reference sequence). As DNA, the CDR3 is TGCAGCGAACTTACTAGCGACCAAGAGACCCAGTACTTC. Its protein product is CSELTSDQETQYF.

This clonotype was found a few times. This chain joins TRBV5-6 and TRBJ2-1; perhaps TRBD2 as D (6 bases). This CDR3 spans 13 amino acids. The germline CDR1 and CDR2 sequences are SGHDT and YYEEEE. V lost 3 bases to trimming and J lost 4 bases, with 8 bases between them. CDR3: CASSYSGYNEQFF. The CDR3, as DNA: TGTGCCAGCAGCTATAGCGGATACAATGAGCAGTTCTTC.

This clonotype has a count of ten or more. V and J are TRBV7-2 and TRBJ2-7, with 12 bases aligning to TRBD2. Germline CDR1 and CDR2: SGHTA and FQGNSA. With V trimmed by 5 bases and J by 4 bases, 6 bases remained unmatched. The CDR3 contains 15 residues. CDR3 sequence (DNA): TGTGCCAGCAGCAACGGACTAGCGGGGACGTACGAGCAGTACTTC. Encoded protein: CASSNGLAGTYEQYF. The complete variable domain, with remaining parts taken from reference TRBV7-2 and TRBJ2-7, reads GAGVSQSPSNKVTEKGKDVELRCDPISGHTALYWYRQSLGQGLEFLIYFQGNSAPDKSGLPSDRFSAERTGGSVSTLTIQRTQQEDSAVYLCASSNGLAGTYEQYFGPGTRLTVT.

This clonotype was detected ten times or more. The gene calls are TRBV3-1 and TRBJ2-1; 8 nucleotides agree with TRBD2. The germline CDR1 and CDR2 sequences are LGHDT and YNNKEL (reference sequence). The CDR3 sequence is 17 residues long. The ends lost 4 bases at V and 5 bases at J; junction bases unmatched: 13. The CDR3 reads CASSPKLAVRENNEQFF. Here the CDR3 DNA reads TGTGCCAGCAGCCCGAAACTAGCGGTCAGGGAAAACAATGAGCAGTTCTTC.

With respect to this clonotype: It may be a read error: a sequence one base away is much more abundant. The chain links TRBV5-1 to TRBJ2-7, with TRBD1 matching over 8 bases. This CDR3 is built from 14 residues. Germline CDR1 reads SGHRS; CDR2 reads YFSETQ. The DNA for the CDR3 is TGCGCCATCAGCCCGGACAGGGACCCTTTGGAGCAGTACTTC. Encoded protein: CAISPDRDPLEQYF. The complete variable domain, with remaining parts taken from reference TRBV5-1 and TRBJ2-7, reads KAGVTQTPRYLIKTRGQQVTLSCSPISGHRSVSWYQQTPGQGLQFLFEYFSETQRNKGNFPGRFSGRQFSNSRSEMNVSTLELGDSALYLCAISPDRDPLEQYFGPGTRLTVT.

The genes are TRBV12-3 or TRBV12-4 and TRBJ2-1, with 7 bases fitting TRBD2. The CDR3 extends over 18 amino acids. V lost 2 bases and J lost 7; bases outside the gene matches: 17. CDR3 residues: CASSLPRRLAPVGNEQFF. CDR3 in DNA: TGTGCCAGCAGTTTACCTCGGAGACTAGCCCCGGTGGGGAATGAGCAGTTCTTC.

In regard to this clonotype: This sequence may be a read error, since a much larger clone differs from it by one base. The gene calls are TRBV12-3 or TRBV12-4 and TRBJ2-7, with 13 bases aligning to TRBD2. Unmatched junction bases numbered 4, after V lost 8 bases and J lost 3 bases. The CDR3 extends over 14 amino acids. DNA of the CDR3: TGTGCCAGCCCCCGGACTAGCGGGAGCTACGAGCAGTACTTC. It codes for CASPRTSGSYEQYF.

This clonotype was observed many times. This chain connects TRBV7-9 to TRBJ1-2; unclear D gene. Germline-derived CDR1 and CDR2 are SEHNR and FQNEAQ (reference sequence). The CDR3 consists of 16 residues. The V and J ends lost 6 bases and 4 bases respectively, with 21 bases between them. DNA of the CDR3: TGTGCCAGCAGGTCCCCCTTAGGGCCGGGGAGCTATGGCTACACCTTC. Translated, it gives CASRSPLGPGSYGYTF.

The chain employs TRBV20-1 and TRBJ2-3; D possibly corresponds to TRBD1 (6 bases). Germline V CDR1 and CDR2: DFQATT, SNEGSKA (reference sequence). Trimming left V 8 bases short and J 0 bases short, with 21 bases between. The CDR3 loop spans 16 amino acids. CDR3 coding DNA: TGCAGTACGAAGTTCATCGGTAGGGGGAGCACAGATACGCAGTATTTT. Amino acids: CSTKFIGRGSTDTQYF.

At least ten counts were recorded for this clonotype. The V call is TRBV20-1, the J call TRBJ2-3; 7 positions match TRBD2. CDR3 length equals 14 residues. Trimming at V came to 0 bases and at J to 2 bases, leaving 2 bases not matched to a gene. The germline V gene encodes CDR1 DFQATT and CDR2 SNEGSKA (reference sequence). The CDR3 loop reads CSARETSHTDTQYF. CDR3 coding DNA: TGCAGTGCTAGAGAGACTAGCCACACAGATACGCAGTATTTT.

This clonotype was seen ten or more times. The chain has TRBV5-1 and TRBJ1-5; no reliable D call. Trimming took off 0 bases at V and 3 bases at J, with 4 bases between the two ends. This CDR3 region has 13 residues. Germline CDR1 reads SGHRS; CDR2 reads YFSETQ. The CDR3: CASSLDTNQPQHF. DNA for the CDR3: TGCGCCAGCAGCTTGGACACCAATCAGCCCCAGCATTTT.

At least ten counts were recorded for this clonotype. This rearrangement joins TRBV6-2 or TRBV6-3 to TRBJ2-5; TRBD1 matches 8 bases. Germline trimming cut 3 bases from V and 3 bases from J; bases unmatched to any gene: 3. The germline CDR1 and CDR2 sequences are MNHEY and SVGEGT. The CDR3 contains 14 residues. In DNA form, the CDR3 reads TGTGCCAGCAGTTATGGGACAGGCAAAGAGACCCAGTACTTC. It encodes CASSYGTGKETQYF.

The DNA of the CDR3 is TGTGCCAGCAGTTTCAGGGTCGCTACCGAGCAGTACTTC. Translation gives CASSFRVATEQYF. This rearrangement joins TRBV12-3 or TRBV12-4 to TRBJ2-7; D is perhaps TRBD1 (5 bases). The length of the CDR3 is 13 residues. V lost 3 bases and J 6 bases, leaving 12 bases between the germline ends.

This chain's CDR3 is CASSQDVRVGQPQHF. The CDR3 DNA follows: TGCGCCAGCAGCCAAGATGTCAGGGTAGGACAGCCCCAGCATTTT. The chain combines TRBV4-1 with TRBJ1-5; a possible D gene is TRBD1 (5 bases). Trimming pared 0 bases from V and 7 bases from J, leaving 13 bases between. The CDR3 runs to 15 residues. Germline V gene data show CDR1 as MGHRA and CDR2 as YSYEKL.

This clonotype was observed many times. The chain uses TRBV20-1 and TRBJ1-6; perhaps TRBD1 as D (6 bases). V lost 5 bases, J lost 11 bases, and 10 bases lay in between. The CDR3 covers 11 residues. Germline-derived CDR1 and CDR2 are DFQATT and SNEGSKA (reference sequence). This CDR3 is CSASGETPLHF. In nucleotides, the CDR3 is TGCAGTGCTTCAGGGGAAACACCCCTCCACTTT.

In its sample, this clonotype was seen a few times. The CDR3: CASSLKNTEAFF. CDR3 coding DNA: TGTGCCAGCAGTTTGAAGAACACTGAAGCTTTCTTT. The J gene is TRBJ1-1, the V gene TRBV28; D is ambiguous. V lost 3 bases, J lost 1 base, and 3 bases lay in between. Germline V gene data show CDR1 as MDHEN and CDR2 as SYDVKM. The CDR3 is 12 amino acids.

This clonotype was seen at least ten times. CDR3 amino acids: CASQYGSQGRETQYF. The DNA for the CDR3 is TGTGCCAGCCAGTATGGTTCACAGGGGAGAGAGACCCAGTACTTC. The chain joins TRBV12-3 or TRBV12-4 to TRBJ2-5, with 7 bases fitting TRBD1. This CDR3 is built from 15 residues. The ends lost 8 bases at V and 4 bases at J; junction bases unmatched: 13.

V and J are TRBV30 and TRBJ2-7, with 9 bases that match TRBD2. Germline values: CDR1 GTSNPN, CDR2 SVGIG (reference sequence). After removal of 1 base from V and 8 bases from J, the junction contained 15 bases not matched to a gene. The CDR3 is 16 amino acids. The DNA for the CDR3 is TGTGCCTGGAGTGACCTACCCCCTCGAGCGGGAGGAAAGCAGTACTTC. Protein product: CAWSDLPPRAGGKQYF.

The chain uses TRBV20-1 and TRBJ2-7; 13 nucleotides align to TRBD2. This CDR3 comprises 16 residues. The V gene's germline CDR1 is DFQATT and CDR2 SNEGSKA (reference sequence). The V gene end was trimmed by 6 bases and the J gene end by 2 bases; junction bases not matched to a gene: 10. CDR3 nucleotides: TGCAGTGCCCGGACTAGCGGGAGTGAAGGGGCCTACGAGCAGTACTTC. Amino acids: CSARTSGSEGAYEQYF.

This clonotype was recorded many times. The chain combines TRBV12-3 or TRBV12-4 with TRBJ2-7, with 8 bases fitting TRBD1. The CDR3 has 13 amino acids. The V gene end was trimmed by 5 bases and the J gene end by 6 bases; junction bases not matched to a gene: 6. Here the CDR3 reads CASSLFQGAEQYF. The CDR3 DNA sequence: TGTGCCAGCAGTCTCTTCCAGGGGGCCGAGCAGTACTTC.

This clonotype was counted ten times or more. This chain links TRBV5-1 with TRBJ2-7; 11 bases are shared with TRBD2. This CDR3 is 15 amino acids long. The V gene's germline CDR1 is SGHRS and CDR2 YFSETQ. After removal of 2 bases from V and 4 bases from J, the junction contained 5 bases not matched to a gene. In nucleotides, the CDR3 is TGCGCCAGCAGCTTAGGGACTAGCGGTCCGTACGAGCAGTACTTC. The encoded protein is CASSLGTSGPYEQYF.

This clonotype was observed many times. This chain links TRBV12-3 or TRBV12-4 with TRBJ2-1, with 9 bases fitting TRBD2. V lost 6 bases and J lost 4; bases outside the gene matches: 4. The CDR3 spans 14 residues. CDR3: CASSYSGRYNEQFF. CDR3 coding DNA: TGTGCCAGCAGCTATAGCGGGAGATACAATGAGCAGTTCTTC.

The genes are TRBV5-1 and TRBJ2-3; perhaps TRBD1 as D (6 bases). Trimming removed 0 bases from V and 5 bases from J, with 13 bases in between. This CDR3 has 15 residues. CDR1 is SGHRS and CDR2 is YFSETQ in the germline V gene. The CDR3 protein is CASSLAAGAGDTQYF. DNA of the CDR3: TGCGCCAGCAGCTTGGCCGCAGGGGCAGGAGATACGCAGTATTTT.

This clonotype was found a few times. This sequence joins TRBV28 and TRBJ2-7; 7 positions agree with TRBD1. The CDR3 runs 12 residues. V gave up 6 bases and J gave up 7 bases; unmatched junction bases: 6. The V gene's germline CDR1 is MDHEN and CDR2 SYDVKM. CDR3 nucleotide sequence: TGTGCCAGCAGGAGGGGGCTCAGGGAGCAGTACTTC. Encoded protein: CASRRGLREQYF.

This clonotype has just a few counts. The rearrangement joins TRBV5-1 to TRBJ2-2, with 7 positions matching TRBD1. The germline V gene has CDR1 SGHRS and CDR2 YFSETQ. V shed 4 bases, J shed 1 base, and the junction held 4 bases outside the gene matches. The CDR3 contains 15 residues. Written as DNA, the CDR3 is TGCGCCAGCAGCGGCAGGACAGGGAACACCGGGGAGCTGTTTTTT. Protein sequence: CASSGRTGNTGELFF.

This clonotype was picked up many times. The chain is built from TRBV7-2 and TRBJ2-1, with 11 bases that match TRBD2. Germline V CDR1 and CDR2: SGHTA, FQGNSA. V dropped 5 bases and J dropped 4; count of bases not matched to a gene: 4. The CDR3 has 15 residues. As DNA, the CDR3 is TGTGCCAGCAGCCCAACTAGCGGGAGTTACAATGAGCAGTTCTTC. It translates to CASSPTSGSYNEQFF. Full variable domain (rest looked up from reference TRBV7-2 and TRBJ2-1): GAGVSQSPSNKVTEKGKDVELRCDPISGHTALYWYRQSLGQGLEFLIYFQGNSAPDKSGLPSDRFSAERTGGSVSTLTIQRTQQEDSAVYLCASSPTSGSYNEQFFGPGTRLTVL.